The rows below give T cell receptor beta chains drawn from one sample of a study of T cells after posttransplantation cyclophosphamide. Sequencing was performed with immunoSEQ multiplex PCR; in TCRdb, only in-frame clones are kept and a portion is missing. This table holds roughly 16,000 clones, 85% found once. Sequences were derived from PBMCs, sampled after allogeneic stem cell transplant with calcineurin inhibitor and methotrexate. Receptors were obtained from a female patient under 30 who received an allogeneic stem cell transplant from an unrelated donor, was CMV-positive, and had acute and chronic GVHD. Some T cells may be supplied by the graft donor. CDR3s include the opening cysteine and the closing phenylalanine or tryptophan. D genes are given only for firm matches. The listing skips clone size in some rows; elsewhere it reads once, few, many or a size class.

v_call	j_call	d_call	clone_size	cdr3_nt	cdr3_aa
TRBV5-8	TRBJ1-2	TRBD1	.	TGTGCCAGCAGCTTCCGGACAGGGACTTACTTCTATGGCTACACCTTC	CASSFRTGTYFYGYTF
TRBV27	TRBJ2-2	TRBD2	.	TGTGCCAGCAGTTTCCTACCTCTCGGCGGGAGTGGGACGAACACCGGGGAGCTGTTTTTT	CASSFLPLGGSGTNTGELFF
TRBV27	TRBJ1-1	.	.	TGTGCCAGCAGTCGGCGGGGGCTAGTGGGGACTGAAGCTTTCTTT	CASSRRGLVGTEAFF
TRBV7-9	TRBJ2-2	.	.	TGTGCCAGCAGCTTAGGGACTAACACCGGGGAGCTGTTTTTT	CASSLGTNTGELFF
TRBV10-3	TRBJ2-7	.	once	TGTGCCATCAGTGGGAGGGACGGGAGCTCCTACGAGCAGTACTTC	CAISGRDGSSYEQYF
TRBV18	TRBJ1-1	.	once	TGTGCCAGCTCACCGCTTCCAGGGGAAACCCTTGAAGCTTTCTTT	CASSPLPGETLEAFF
TRBV19	TRBJ2-7	TRBD2	few	TGTGCCAGTAGTACCAAGAGCGGGAGGAACTACGAGCAGTACTTC	CASSTKSGRNYEQYF
TRBV11-2	TRBJ2-5	TRBD2	.	TGTGCCAGCAGCTTTCTGGCTAGCGGGAGTTCAGAGACCCAGTACTTC	CASSFLASGSSETQYF
TRBV6-1	TRBJ1-5	.	.	TGTGCCAGCAGCGAAAGGGTGTGGGGGGGCAATCAGCCCCAGCATTTT	CASSERVWGGNQPQHF
TRBV2	TRBJ1-6	TRBD1	.	TGTGCCAGCGGACAGGGAGGGAATTCACCCCTCCACTTT	CASGQGGNSPLHF
TRBV4-1	TRBJ1-2	.	.	TGCGCCAGCAGCCAAGATGGCAGGAATGGCTACACCTTC	CASSQDGRNGYTF
TRBV10-3	TRBJ1-5	.	few	TGTGCCATAAGTACCACAGGCCCAAATCAGCCCCAGCATTTT	CAISTTGPNQPQHF
TRBV16	TRBJ2-6	.	.	TGTGCCAGCAGCCAAGGAACAGCCTCTGGGGCCAACGTCCTGACTTTC	CASSQGTASGANVLTF
TRBV19	TRBJ2-1	TRBD1	.	TGTGCCAGTCGACAGGGTAACAATGAGCAGTTCTTC	CASRQGNNEQFF
TRBV5-6	TRBJ2-7	TRBD2	.	TGTGCCAGCAGCTTTCCGGGACTAGCATACGAGCAGTACTTC	CASSFPGLAYEQYF
TRBV27	TRBJ2-2	.	.	TGTGCCAGCAGTCTGGGGGCCGGGGAGCTGTCTTTT	CASSLGAGELSF
TRBV15	TRBJ2-5	.	.	TGTGCCACCAGCAGAAACCTAGCTTTCCAAGAGACCCAGTACTTC	CATSRNLAFQETQYF
TRBV7-9	TRBJ1-2	.	few	TGTGCCAGCAGCTATACAGGTGACTATGGCTACACCTTC	CASSYTGDYGYTF
TRBV19	TRBJ2-1	.	.	TGTGCCAGTAGTATATACCTAGCGGAGGGGGGTGAGCAGTTCTTC	CASSIYLAEGGEQFF
TRBV5-1	TRBJ2-7	TRBD2	.	TGCGCCAGCAGCCCCAACGGACTAGCGGGGGGCTACGAGCAGTACTTC	CASSPNGLAGGYEQYF
TRBV7-8	TRBJ2-1	TRBD2	.	TGTGCCAGCAGCTCCTTAGCGGGAGTAAGGCACAATGAGCAGTTCTTC	CASSSLAGVRHNEQFF
TRBV5-6	TRBJ2-2	TRBD1	.	TGTGCCAGCAGCAACCTATTGGACAGGGGGACCGGGGAGCTGTTTTTT	CASSNLLDRGTGELFF
TRBV19	TRBJ2-3	.	.	TGTGCCAGTAGTAGCGGGTTTAGCACAGATACGCAGTATTTT	CASSSGFSTDTQYF
TRBV19	TRBJ2-1	.	.	TGTGCCAGTAGTATTGCCAGAAATGAGCAGTTCTTC	CASSIARNEQFF
TRBV5-6	TRBJ1-1	.	.	TGTGCCAGCAGCTTCGGGGGGAACACTGAAGCTTTCTTT	CASSFGGNTEAFF
TRBV25-1	TRBJ2-7	.	.	TGTGCCAGTTGGGCCGGAGGCTCCTACGAGCAGTACTTC	CASWAGGSYEQYF
TRBV15	TRBJ2-3	TRBD2	.	TGTGCCACCAGCCTTGAGACTAGCGGTACGCAGTATTTT	CATSLETSGTQYF
TRBV28	TRBJ2-3	TRBD1	once	TGTGCCAGCAGTTCGCCCGGGACAGACTTCATTCGGACGCAGTATTTT	CASSSPGTDFIRTQYF
TRBV5-1	TRBJ2-3	.	.	TGCGCCAGCAGCTTGTACGACAGAGACACAGATACGCAGTATTTT	CASSLYDRDTDTQYF
TRBV28	TRBJ1-5	.	few	TGTGCCAGCAGTTTTGGTAGAGCAACCAATCAGCCCCAGCATTTT	CASSFGRATNQPQHF
TRBV10-2	TRBJ2-5	.	.	TGCGCCAGCAGTGAGTCGGAGGGAGAGGGTCCTGAGACCCAGTACTTC	CASSESEGEGPETQYF
TRBV23-1	TRBJ2-5	TRBD1	.	TGCGCCAGCAGTCAATTGGGACAGGGGGCTGACCAAGAGACCCAGTACTTC	CASSQLGQGADQETQYF
TRBV25-1	TRBJ2-1	.	.	TGTGCCAGCAGTGATCCGGGGGATAGTACCTACAATGAGCAGTTCTTC	CASSDPGDSTYNEQFF
TRBV19	TRBJ2-7	TRBD1	.	TGTGCCAGTAGCTGGGACAGCTCCTACGAGCAGTACTTC	CASSWDSSYEQYF
TRBV4-1	TRBJ2-7	TRBD2	.	TGCGCCAGCAGCCAAGGCCCCAGCGGGAACTACGAGCAGTACTTC	CASSQGPSGNYEQYF
TRBV7-2	TRBJ1-2	.	.	TGTGCCAGCACCTCGACAGCGCTCTATGGCTACACCTTC	CASTSTALYGYTF
TRBV19	TRBJ2-7	TRBD1	.	TGTGCCAGTAGTTACGGACAGGGGGCCTACGAGCAGTACTTC	CASSYGQGAYEQYF
TRBV6-1	TRBJ1-1	.	.	TGTGCCAGCAGTGATAAGGCAGGGAACACTGAAGCTTTCTTT	CASSDKAGNTEAFF
TRBV5-1	TRBJ2-7	TRBD1	few	TGCGCCAGCAATCCTGGACAGGGGGCGGGCTCCTACGAGCAGTACTTC	CASNPGQGAGSYEQYF
TRBV5-1	TRBJ2-2	.	.	TGCGCCAGCAGCTTGAGCGGGTTGGGCACCGGGGAGCTGTTTTTT	CASSLSGLGTGELFF
TRBV7-2	TRBJ2-7	.	.	TGTGCCAGCAGCTCATCGGGAATAGTTCTGGACGAGCAGTACTTC	CASSSSGIVLDEQYF
TRBV28	TRBJ1-5	TRBD1	.	TGTGCCAGCAGTCATACAGGGGCTCCACAGCCCCAGCATTTT	CASSHTGAPQPQHF
TRBV11-2	TRBJ2-2	.	.	TGTGCCAGCAGCGGTCAAGGGGGCACCGGGGAGCTGTTTTTT	CASSGQGGTGELFF
TRBV2	TRBJ2-1	.	.	TGTGCCAGCAGTGAAGTTTTTGCGGGAAATGAGCAGTTCTTC	CASSEVFAGNEQFF
TRBV30	TRBJ2-7	TRBD2	.	TGTGCCTGGAGTGTGTCAGCGGGGTACGAGCAGTACTTC	CAWSVSAGYEQYF
TRBV6-5	TRBJ2-7	TRBD2	.	TGTGCCAGCAGTTACTCTGGACTAGCGGGAGAGTACGAGCAGTACTTC	CASSYSGLAGEYEQYF
TRBV28	TRBJ2-7	.	.	TGTGCCAGCGGCATGACCAGGGCAACAAGCGAGCAGTACTTC	CASGMTRATSEQYF
TRBV18	TRBJ2-2	.	once	TGTGCCAGCTCACCACGCGGGGACACCGGGGAGCTGTTTTTT	CASSPRGDTGELFF
TRBV6-1	TRBJ1-1	.	.	TGTGCCAGCCATAGAAACCCGGACAGTAACACTGAAGCTTTCTTT	CASHRNPDSNTEAFF